The 3 T cell receptor beta chains given below trace back to one sample, sequenced in a study of blood T cell repertoires in COVID-19. Assay: immunoSEQ multiplex PCR; the TCRdb copy retains only in-frame clones and omits some. The table has about 210,000 clones, approximately 80% seen once; the top ten hold about 8.9%. Sequenced material: PBMCs or T cells enriched from blood (not recorded which). These receptors originate from a woman aged 45-59 years with acute COVID-19.

This chain links TRBV28 with TRBJ2-7, with 8 bases lining up with TRBD2. The CDR3 has 15 amino acids. Germline V gives CDR1 MDHEN, CDR2 SYDVKM. J was trimmed by 2 bases and V by 3 bases; bases with no gene match: 6. The CDR3 nucleotides are TGTGCCAGCAGTTTTTTGACTAGCGCTGCCTACGAGCAGTACTTC. The encoded protein is CASSFLTSAAYEQYF.

The V and J genes are TRBV2 and TRBJ2-1; 14 nucleotides align to TRBD2. Germline lookup yields CDR1 SNHLY and CDR2 FYNNEI. With V trimmed by 8 bases and J by 7 bases, 7 bases remained unmatched. There are 15 residues in the CDR3. The CDR3 loop reads CASVGLAGVGNEQFF. Here the CDR3 DNA reads TGTGCCAGCGTGGGACTAGCGGGGGTCGGGAATGAGCAGTTCTTC.

The rearrangement joins TRBV15 to TRBJ1-2; D possibly corresponds to TRBD1 (5 bases). V was pared by 0 bases and J by 8 bases, with 19 bases between. The germline V gene has CDR1 LNHNV and CDR2 YYDKDF (reference sequence). The CDR3 covers 16 residues. The CDR3 DNA is TGTGCCACCAGCAGAGATGATGGGAGGGGCTTTGAGGGCTACACCTTC. Translation: CATSRDDGRGFEGYTF.